Below, one TCR beta chain is given with its context. Its specificity is unknown. The PCR ran on 60 Vbeta and 13 Jbeta primers. Method: immunoSEQ multiplex PCR; TCRdb's copy keeps in-frame clones and lacks some. The table has some 120,000 clones, over 70% seen once. This sample was included in a study of cytomegalovirus exposure and HLA in healthy donors. Per the germline V gene, CDR1 is LGHNA and CDR2 is YNFKEQ. The length of the CDR3 is 16 residues. The V segment lost 2 bases and the J segment 10 bases; nucleotides outside the gene matches: 14. General study findings and limits: Later analysis suggested links between common viral pathogens and several top significant clusters. CMV serostatus alone was available as immune exposure information. Presence/absence analyses assumed roughly uniform sequencing depth across donors. An analysis done earlier found most TCR beta V segments productive about 90% or about 30% of the time.

The chain has TRBV4-2 and TRBJ1-2; 9 nucleotides agree with TRBD1. The receptor's source is a middle-aged woman in good health and CMV-seropositive. Sequencing was done on a sample of PBMCs. The DNA for the CDR3 is TGTGCCAGCAGCCAATCCATGGGGGCGGACAGGGGTGACTACACCTTC. It translates to CASSQSMGADRGDYTF.